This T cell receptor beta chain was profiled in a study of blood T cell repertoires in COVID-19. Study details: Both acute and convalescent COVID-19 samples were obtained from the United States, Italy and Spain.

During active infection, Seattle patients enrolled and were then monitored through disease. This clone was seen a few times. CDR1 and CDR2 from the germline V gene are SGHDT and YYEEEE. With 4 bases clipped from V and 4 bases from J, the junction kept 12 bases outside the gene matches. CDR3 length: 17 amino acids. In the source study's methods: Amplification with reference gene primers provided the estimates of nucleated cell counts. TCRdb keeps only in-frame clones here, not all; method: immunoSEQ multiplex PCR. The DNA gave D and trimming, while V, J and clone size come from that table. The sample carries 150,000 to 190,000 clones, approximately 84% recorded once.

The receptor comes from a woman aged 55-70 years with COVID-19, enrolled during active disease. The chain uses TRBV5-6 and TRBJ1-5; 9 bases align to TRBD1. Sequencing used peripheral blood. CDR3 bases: TGTGCCAGCAGCGCTGACAGGGGGAGGCCCACGAATCAGCCCCAGCATTTT. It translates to CASSADRGRPTNQPQHF.